This TCR beta chain was captured by sequencing in a study of cytotoxic CD8 clonotypes in ibrutinib-treated CLL. On the study more broadly: The cohort had over ten relapsed/refractory and around 15 treatment-naive patients, 17 IGHV unmutated. Recorded responses included approximately 24 partial and 2 complete; following median approximately 68 months, roughly 15 stayed remitted and around 12 progressed.

Deep sequencing aimed at 1 in 200,000 to 1 in 1 million T cells' resolution. Assay used: immunoSEQ multiplex PCR; TCRdb lists only in-frame clones, some missing. The sample lists a few hundred thousand clones; roughly 67% were seen once. CDR1 is MNHEY and CDR2 is SVGAGI in the germline V gene. The CDR3 is 12 amino acids. Unmatched junction bases numbered 4, after V lost 6 bases and J lost 8 bases. This clone was seen more than once but under ten times. This chain connects TRBV6-5 to TRBJ1-5; 7 bases align to TRBD1. The source was PBMCs, collected after 36 months of ibrutinib treatment. This receptor was identified in a human donor with chronic lymphocytic leukemia. The CDR3 sequence is CASRTGVEPQHF. CDR3 nucleotide sequence: TGTGCCAGCAGAACAGGGGTAGAGCCCCAGCATTTT.